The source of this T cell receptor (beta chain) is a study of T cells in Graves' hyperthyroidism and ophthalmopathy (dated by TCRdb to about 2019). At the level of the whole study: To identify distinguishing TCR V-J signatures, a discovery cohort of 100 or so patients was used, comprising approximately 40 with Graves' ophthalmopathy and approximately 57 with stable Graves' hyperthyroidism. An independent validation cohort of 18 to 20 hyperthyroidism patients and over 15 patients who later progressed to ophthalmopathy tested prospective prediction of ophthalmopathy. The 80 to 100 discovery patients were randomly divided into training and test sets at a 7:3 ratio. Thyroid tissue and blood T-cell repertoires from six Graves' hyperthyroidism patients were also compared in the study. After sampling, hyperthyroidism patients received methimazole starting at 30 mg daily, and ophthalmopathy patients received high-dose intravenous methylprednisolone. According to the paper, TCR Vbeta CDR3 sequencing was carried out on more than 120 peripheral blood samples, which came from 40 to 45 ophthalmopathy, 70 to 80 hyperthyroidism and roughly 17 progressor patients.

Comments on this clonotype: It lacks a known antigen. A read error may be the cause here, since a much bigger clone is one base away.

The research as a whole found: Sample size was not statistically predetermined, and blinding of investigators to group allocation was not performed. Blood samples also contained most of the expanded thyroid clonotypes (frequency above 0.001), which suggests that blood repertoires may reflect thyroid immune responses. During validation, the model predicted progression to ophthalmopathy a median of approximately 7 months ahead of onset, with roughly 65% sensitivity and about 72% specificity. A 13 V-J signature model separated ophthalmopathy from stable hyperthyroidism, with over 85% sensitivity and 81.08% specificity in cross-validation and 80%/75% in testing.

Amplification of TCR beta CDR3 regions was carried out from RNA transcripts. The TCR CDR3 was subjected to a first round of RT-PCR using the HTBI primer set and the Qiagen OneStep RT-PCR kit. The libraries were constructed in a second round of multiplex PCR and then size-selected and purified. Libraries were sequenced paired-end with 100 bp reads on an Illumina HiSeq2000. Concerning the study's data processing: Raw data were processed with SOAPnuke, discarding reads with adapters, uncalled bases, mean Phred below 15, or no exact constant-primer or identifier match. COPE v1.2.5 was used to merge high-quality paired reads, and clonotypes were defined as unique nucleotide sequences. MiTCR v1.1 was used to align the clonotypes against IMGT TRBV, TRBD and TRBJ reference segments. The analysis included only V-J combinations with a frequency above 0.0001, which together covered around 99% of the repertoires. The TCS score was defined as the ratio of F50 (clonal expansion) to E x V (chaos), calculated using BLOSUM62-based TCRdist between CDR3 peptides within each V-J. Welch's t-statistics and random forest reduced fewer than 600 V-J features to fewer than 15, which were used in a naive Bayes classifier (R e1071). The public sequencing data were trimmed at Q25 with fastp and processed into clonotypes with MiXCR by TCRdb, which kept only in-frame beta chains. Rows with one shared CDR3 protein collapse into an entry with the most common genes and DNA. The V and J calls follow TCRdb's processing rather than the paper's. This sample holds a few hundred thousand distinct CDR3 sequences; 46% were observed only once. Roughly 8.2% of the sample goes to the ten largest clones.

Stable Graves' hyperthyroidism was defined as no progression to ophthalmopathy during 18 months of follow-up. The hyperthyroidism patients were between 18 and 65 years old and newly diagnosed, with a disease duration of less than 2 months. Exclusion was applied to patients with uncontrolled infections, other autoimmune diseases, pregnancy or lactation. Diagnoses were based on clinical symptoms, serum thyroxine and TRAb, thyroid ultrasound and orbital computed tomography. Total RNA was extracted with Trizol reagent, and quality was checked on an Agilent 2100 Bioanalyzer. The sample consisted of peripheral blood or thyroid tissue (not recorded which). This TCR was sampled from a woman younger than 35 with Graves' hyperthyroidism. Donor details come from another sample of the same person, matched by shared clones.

Read as DNA, the sequence is TGTGCCATCAGTTACATCCGACAGGGTCAGGCTTTCTTT. Translated, it reads CAISYIRQGQAFF. This chain is built from TRBV6-5 and TRBJ1-1; 7 of the junction bases match TRBD1. From cysteine to phenylalanine, the CDR3 is 13 amino acids long. The retained sequence is limited to the CDR3, 39 bases, with the frame set at the first base. Via the germline V gene, CDR1 is MNHEY and CDR2 SVGAGI.